The 27 T cell receptor beta chains below come from one sample, sequenced in a study of T cell clonotyping in hematopoietic cell transplantation. Some clones are missing from TCRdb's copy, which holds only in-frame ones; the method was immunoSEQ multiplex PCR. The sample lists more than 65,000 clones, about 94% seen once, with about 1.5% in the top ten. The sequenced material came from peripheral blood mononuclear cells. All receptors derive from a man aged 50 to 60 in good health. Some clones in this sample may be carry-over from other donors' samples.

The chain couples TRBV11-2 to TRBJ2-2, with TRBD1 matching over 9 bases. The CDR3 sequence is 15 residues long. The V and J ends lost 5 bases and 6 bases, in that order; junction bases with no gene match: 7. Germline V gene sequence: CDR1 SGHAT, CDR2 FQNNGV. The CDR3 spells CASSTYRGRAGELFF. CDR3 coding DNA: TGTGCCAGCAGCACTTACAGGGGGCGAGCCGGGGAGCTGTTTTTT.

The rearrangement uses TRBV6-4 and TRBJ2-3; 9 bases fit TRBD2. Losses at the gene ends were 4 bases for V and 4 bases for J; bases not matched to a gene: 9. The CDR3 has 16 amino acids. Germline V lookup: CDR1 MRHNA, CDR2 SNTAGT. This CDR3 reads CASSVSSGSSADTQYF. The CDR3 DNA reads as TGTGCCAGCAGTGTGAGTAGCGGGAGCTCGGCAGATACGCAGTATTTT.

The rearrangement joins TRBV11-2 to TRBJ2-7; no firm D call. Germline CDR1 SGHAT, CDR2 FQNNGV. Deletions cut 0 bases from V and 2 bases from J, with 11 bases between. CDR3 length: 15 residues. This CDR3 reads CASSLEAAAAYEQYF. The CDR3 bases are TGTGCCAGCAGCTTAGAGGCGGCAGCCGCCTACGAGCAGTACTTC.

The chain employs TRBV5-1 and TRBJ2-7, with 9 nucleotides matching TRBD1. The CDR3 has 14 amino acids. Germline CDR1 SGHRS, CDR2 YFSETQ. Trimming at V came to 3 bases and at J to 5 bases, leaving 6 bases not matched to a gene. The CDR3 loop reads CASSSQGADDEQYF. For the CDR3, the DNA is TGCGCCAGCAGCTCACAGGGGGCGGACGACGAGCAGTACTTC. Full variable domain (outside the CDR3, taken from reference TRBV5-1 and TRBJ2-7): KAGVTQTPRYLIKTRGQQVTLSCSPISGHRSVSWYQQTPGQGLQFLFEYFSETQRNKGNFPGRFSGRQFSNSRSEMNVSTLELGDSALYLCASSSQGADDEQYFGPGTRLTVT.

V and J are TRBV2 and TRBJ1-1; unclear D gene. The CDR3 runs 11 residues. The V end lost 11 bases, the J end lost 2 bases, and 9 bases lay between the germline ends. Germline V gene lookup returns CDR1 SNHLY and CDR2 FYNNEI. Written as DNA, the CDR3 is TGTGCCTCCGGCGCTAACACTGAAGCTTTCTTT. This translates into CASGANTEAFF.

The chain carries TRBV25-1 and TRBJ1-3, with D unclear. The V gene lost 1 base and the J gene lost 0 bases, with 4 bases spanning the gap. Germline V lookup: CDR1 MGHDK, CDR2 SYGVNS. The CDR3 loop spans 14 amino acids. The DNA of the CDR3 is TGTGCCAGCAGTGAATCTCTCTCTGGAAACACCATATATTTT. The encoded protein is CASSESLSGNTIYF. The complete variable domain, with remaining parts taken from reference TRBV25-1 and TRBJ1-3, reads EADIYQTPRYLVIGTGKKITLECSQTMGHDKMYWYQQDPGMELHLIHYSYGVNSTEKGDLSSESTVSRIRTEHFPLTLESARPSHTSQYLCASSESLSGNTIYFGEGSWLTVV.

The rearrangement joins TRBV7-8 to TRBJ2-7; either TRBD1 or TRBD2 may supply D (5 bases each). This CDR3 contains 14 residues. Trimming took 1 base from V and 5 from J, leaving 12 bases between them. In germline, CDR1 is SGHVS, CDR2 FQNEAQ. CDR3 residues: CASSLGGAPHEQYF. In DNA, the CDR3 is TGTGCCAGCAGCTTAGGAGGGGCCCCCCACGAGCAGTACTTC.

The chain combines TRBV11-3 with TRBJ2-3; D is uncertain. With 5 bases removed from V and 6 bases from J, the gap between germline ends came to 6 bases. The CDR3 is made up of 11 amino acids. Per the germline V gene, CDR1 is SGHNT and CDR2 is YENEEA. The CDR3 bases are TGTGCCAGCAGCCGGCAGGATACGCAGTATTTT. Residues: CASSRQDTQYF. Filled out from reference TRBV11-3 and TRBJ2-3, the complete variable domain reads EAGVVQSPRYKIIEKKQPVAFWCNPISGHNTLYWYLQNLGQGPELLIRYENEEAVDDSQLPKDRFSAERLKGVDSTLKIQPAELGDSAVYLCASSRQDTQYFGPGTRLTVL.

This chain joins TRBV7-2 and TRBJ2-1; D unclear. This CDR3 spans 14 amino acids. V was pared by 6 bases and J by 9 bases, with 18 bases between. Germline V gives CDR1 SGHTA, CDR2 FQGNSA. The CDR3 DNA is TGTGCCAGCAGTCTGTGGGGTAGCTCGGGTGAGCAGTTCTTC. This gives the protein CASSLWGSSGEQFF.

This chain connects TRBV6-4 to TRBJ1-5, with D hard to call. This CDR3 is 13 amino acids long. Trimming took 4 bases from V and 0 from J, leaving 4 bases between them. The germline V gene has CDR1 MRHNA and CDR2 SNTAGT. This CDR3 is CASSANSNQPQHF. The CDR3 DNA reads TGTGCCAGCAGTGCGAATAGCAATCAGCCCCAGCATTTT.

This clone was seen only once. The chain joins TRBV4-3 to TRBJ2-7; 15 bases fit TRBD2. Trimming cost V 0 bases and J 5 bases; bases outside gene matches: 5. This CDR3 has 17 amino acids. The V gene's germline CDR1 is LGHNA and CDR2 YSLEER. Here the CDR3 DNA reads TGCGCCAGCAGCCAAGATGGGACTAGCGGGAGGTATAACGAGCAGTACTTC. Translation gives CASSQDGTSGRYNEQYF.

J is TRBJ2-7 and V is TRBV7-8; D not certain. Trimming pared 1 base from V and 2 bases from J, leaving 9 bases between. Germline V gene lookup returns CDR1 SGHVS and CDR2 FQNEAQ. The CDR3 totals 14 residues. This CDR3 reads CASSLGPGTYEQYF. Written as DNA, the CDR3 is TGTGCCAGCAGCTTAGGTCCCGGAACCTACGAGCAGTACTTC.

The chain employs TRBV29-1 and TRBJ1-1; 7 positions agree with TRBD1. This CDR3 is 14 amino acids long. Germline loops: CDR1 SQVTM, CDR2 ANQGSEA. The trim removed 4 bases at V and 1 base at J, leaving 6 bases unmatched. The CDR3 bases are TGCAGCGTTGTCGACAGGGTGCCGAACACTGAAGCTTTCTTT. This translates into CSVVDRVPNTEAFF.

This chain links TRBV19 with TRBJ2-7; TRBD2 might be the D (6 bases). The V end was cut by 5 bases, the J end by 5 bases, with 22 bases between. This CDR3 is 16 amino acids long. CDR1 LNHDA and CDR2 SQIVND come from the germline V gene (reference sequence). The CDR3 reads CASSGDRAGLLHEQYF. CDR3 in DNA: TGTGCCAGTAGTGGGGACCGAGCGGGCCTTCTCCACGAGCAGTACTTC.

The count of this clone is one. J is TRBJ1-5 and V is TRBV2, with a weak D call TRBD1 (6 bases). Germline lookup yields CDR1 SNHLY and CDR2 FYNNEI. This CDR3 contains 15 residues. Trimming removed 7 bases from V and 0 bases from J, with 13 bases in between. CDR3 sequence reads: CASTPGTYSNQPQHF. CDR3 coding DNA: TGTGCCAGCACCCCGGGGACATATAGCAATCAGCCCCAGCATTTT.

This rearrangement joins TRBV4-1 to TRBJ2-7; the D gene is possibly TRBD2 (6 bases). This CDR3 spans 14 amino acids. CDR1 MGHRA and CDR2 YSYEKL come from the germline V gene. The V end lost 0 bases, the J end lost 6 bases, and 12 bases lay between the germline ends. This CDR3 is CASSQDLTSFEQYF. The CDR3, as DNA: TGCGCCAGCAGCCAAGATCTAACTAGCTTCGAGCAGTACTTC.

This chain uses TRBV7-8 with TRBJ2-2; perhaps TRBD2 as D (7 bases). The germline V gene encodes CDR1 SGHVS and CDR2 FQNEAQ. This CDR3 spans 15 amino acids. V was trimmed by 5 bases and J by 4 bases, leaving 14 bases between them. The CDR3 nucleotides read TGTGCCAGCAGCATACAGGGACTAACCACCGGGGAGCTGTTTTTT. Protein sequence: CASSIQGLTTGELFF.

The chain carries TRBV5-1 and TRBJ2-7; D gene uncertain. V lost 4 bases to trimming and J lost 6 bases, with 11 bases between them. Germline V lookup: CDR1 SGHRS, CDR2 YFSETQ. The CDR3 runs 12 residues. Here the CDR3 DNA reads TGCGCCAGCAGCCGCGATTCTTCCGAGCAGTACTTC. As protein: CASSRDSSEQYF.

This clone showed up just once. The V call is TRBV2, the J call TRBJ1-5, with D perhaps matching TRBD1 (5 bases). The germline V gene encodes CDR1 SNHLY and CDR2 FYNNEI. Trimming removed 2 bases at V and 7 bases at J, with 18 bases between. This CDR3 is built from 16 residues. The CDR3 region has the DNA TGTGCCAGCAGTGAAAGCGGAGGGGCTGGGGTACAGCCCCAGCATTTT. Amino acids: CASSESGGAGVQPQHF. Together with reference TRBV2 and TRBJ1-5, the CDR3 gives the full variable domain: EPEVTQTPSHQVTQMGQEVILRCVPISNHLYFYWYRQILGQKVEFLVSFYNNEISEKSEIFDDQFSVERPDGSNFTLKIRSTKLEDSAMYFCASSESGGAGVQPQHFGDGTRLSIL.

Only one count was recorded for this clone. The V call is TRBV20-1, the J call TRBJ2-7, with D hard to call. CDR3 length equals 11 residues. Germline-derived CDR1 and CDR2 are DFQATT and SNEGSKA (reference sequence). The ends were cut back, 4 bases at V and 4 bases at J, with 8 bases in the middle. CDR3 amino acids: CSAKGWYEQYF. DNA of the CDR3: TGCAGTGCTAAGGGTTGGTACGAGCAGTACTTC.

This rearrangement joins TRBV7-2 to TRBJ2-7; 10 nucleotides agree with TRBD2. Germline CDR1 SGHTA, CDR2 FQGNSA. Losses at the gene ends were 1 base for V and 12 bases for J; bases not matched to a gene: 6. CDR3 length: 13 residues. The CDR3 protein is CASSLVLAGDLYF. Written as DNA, the CDR3 is TGTGCCAGCAGCTTAGTTCTAGCGGGAGACTTGTACTTC.

The chain joins TRBV5-1 to TRBJ2-2, with 7 bases that match TRBD1. The CDR3 runs to 17 residues. Germline CDR1 reads SGHRS; CDR2 reads YFSETQ. Losses at the gene ends were 2 bases for V and 1 base for J; bases not matched to a gene: 8. CDR3 loop: CASSLRQGSGNTGELFF. In DNA form, the CDR3 reads TGCGCCAGCAGCTTACGACAGGGAAGTGGGAACACCGGGGAGCTGTTTTTT.

This chain links TRBV29-1 with TRBJ1-1; TRBD1 is a possible D gene (5 bases). The CDR3 sequence is 10 residues long. CDR1 and CDR2 (germline): SQVTM, ANQGSEA. The V gene lost 4 bases and the J gene lost 5 bases, with 5 bases spanning the gap. The CDR3 region has the DNA TGCAGCGTTGCAGGGACTGAAGCTTTCTTT. Translation: CSVAGTEAFF.

The chain recombines TRBV29-1 with TRBJ2-3; TRBD2 aligns across 8 bases. CDR3 length equals 16 residues. Germline V gene sequence: CDR1 SQVTM, CDR2 ANQGSEA. Trimming cost V 0 bases and J 7 bases; bases outside gene matches: 12. CDR3 DNA: TGCAGCGTTGAAGATAGAGGCGGGGGGCATTTTAATACGCAGTATTTT. It codes for CSVEDRGGGHFNTQYF.

V usage is TRBV28 and J usage is TRBJ2-1; 7 bases are shared with TRBD2. V gave up 2 bases and J gave up 11 bases; unmatched junction bases: 15. From germline, CDR1 is MDHEN and CDR2 SYDVKM. This CDR3 is built from 16 residues. CDR3 region: CASSLRLGGTPGKQFF. Written as DNA, the CDR3 is TGTGCCAGCAGTTTAAGGTTGGGGGGGACGCCAGGGAAGCAGTTCTTC.

V usage is TRBV10-3 and J usage is TRBJ2-7; 11 bases fit TRBD1. The germline V gene encodes CDR1 ENHRY and CDR2 SYGVKD. The junction had 4 bases not matched to a gene; V was cut back by 4 bases and J by 2 bases. The CDR3 has 15 residues. CDR3: CAISASDRGPYEQYF. The DNA for the CDR3 is TGTGCCATCAGTGCATCGGACAGGGGGCCCTACGAGCAGTACTTC.

V gene TRBV28 combines with J gene TRBJ1-4; 9 bases fit TRBD1. This CDR3 is built from 15 residues. V lost 1 base to trimming and J lost 5 bases; unmatched junction nucleotides: 2. Germline V gives CDR1 MDHEN, CDR2 SYDVKM. CDR3 loop: CASSLFGTGNEKLFF. CDR3 DNA sequence: TGTGCCAGCAGTTTATTTGGGACAGGGAATGAAAAACTGTTTTTT.